The entry below describes one TCR beta chain. TCRdb's table, derived via immunoSEQ multiplex PCR, lists solely in-frame clones and lacks some. The sample consists of about 170,000 clones, around nine tenths of them appearing once. The data originate from a study of blood T cell repertoires in COVID-19. Study details: From the United States, Italy and Spain came samples of acute and convalescent COVID-19.

The CDR3 contains 16 residues. V was pared by 8 bases and J by 4 bases, with 16 bases of the junction left unmatched. Germline CDR1 reads LNHDA; CDR2 reads SQIVND (reference sequence). The receptor's source is a man aged 55-75 years with COVID-19, enrolled during active disease. The material sequenced was peripheral blood. The rearrangement joins TRBV19 to TRBJ1-2; TRBD1 matches at 7 bases. The CDR3, as DNA: TGTGCCAGTGCCCCCAGGGACAGTCTCTTGGGCTATGGCTACACCTTC. Its protein product is CASAPRDSLLGYGYTF.